This TCR beta chain was retrieved from a study of T cells after yellow fever vaccination. Study outcomes and limitations: It was a weaker secondary response, yet one that peaked faster, at day 5 versus 15. The booster saw the reappearance of most primary-vaccination clones (about 95% CD4, roughly 87% CD8).

This clonotype has a handful of counts. Antigen unknown. V gave up 0 bases and J gave up 0 bases, with 5 bases separating them. The CDR3 has 14 residues. Per germline, CDR1 SGHTA and CDR2 FQGTGA. The authors made TCR cDNA by 5'RACE template switching, adding a universal primer site and UMIs. TCRdb used MiXCR to reprocess the 5' RACE reads, holding one entry per CDR3 protein. The sample yields about 340,000 distinct CDR3 sequences, around 12% seen once. The sequences come from CD4+ T cells sorted from PBMCs, collected 15 days after the yellow fever booster vaccination. The TCR originated in a man aged 18 to 29 who received the YFV17D yellow fever vaccine. This chain joins TRBV7-3 and TRBJ2-5, with no clear D. The CDR3 sequence: CASSLTGYQETQYF. The CDR3 region has the DNA TGTGCCAGCAGCTTAACAGGGTACCAAGAGACCCAGTACTTC.